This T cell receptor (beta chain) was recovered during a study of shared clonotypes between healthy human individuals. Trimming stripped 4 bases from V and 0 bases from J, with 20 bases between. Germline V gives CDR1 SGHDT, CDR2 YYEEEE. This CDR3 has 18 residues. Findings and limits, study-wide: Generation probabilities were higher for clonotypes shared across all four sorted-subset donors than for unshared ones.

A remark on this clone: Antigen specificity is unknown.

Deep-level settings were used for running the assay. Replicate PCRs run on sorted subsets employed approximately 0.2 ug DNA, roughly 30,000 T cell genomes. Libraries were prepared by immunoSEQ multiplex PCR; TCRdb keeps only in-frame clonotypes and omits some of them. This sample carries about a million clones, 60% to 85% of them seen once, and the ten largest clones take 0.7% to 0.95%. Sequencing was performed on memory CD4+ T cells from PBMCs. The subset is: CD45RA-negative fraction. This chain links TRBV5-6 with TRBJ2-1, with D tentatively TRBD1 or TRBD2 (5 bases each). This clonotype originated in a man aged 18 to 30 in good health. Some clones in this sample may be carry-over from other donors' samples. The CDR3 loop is CASSPGRGLTNSYNEQFF. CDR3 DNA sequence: TGTGCCAGCAGCCCGGGACGGGGATTGACTAACTCCTACAATGAGCAGTTCTTC.